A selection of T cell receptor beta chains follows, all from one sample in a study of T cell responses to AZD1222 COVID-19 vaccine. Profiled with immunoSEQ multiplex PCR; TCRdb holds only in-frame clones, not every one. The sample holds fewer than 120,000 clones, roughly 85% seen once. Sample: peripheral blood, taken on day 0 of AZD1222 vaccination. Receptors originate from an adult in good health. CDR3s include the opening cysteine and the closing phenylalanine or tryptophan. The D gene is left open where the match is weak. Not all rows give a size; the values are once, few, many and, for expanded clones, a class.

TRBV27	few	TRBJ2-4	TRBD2	CASRGLAGAGYIQYF	TGTGCCAGCCGGGGACTAGCGGGAGCCGGATACATTCAGTACTTC
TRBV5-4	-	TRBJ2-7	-	CASSLFGGLTYEQYF	TGTGCCAGCAGCCTGTTCGGAGGACTTACATACGAGCAGTACTTC
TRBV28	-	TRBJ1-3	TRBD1	CASSLGQAARNTIYF	TGTGCCAGCAGTCTCGGACAGGCGGCCAGAAACACCATATATTTT
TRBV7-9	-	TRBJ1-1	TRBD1	CASSLRQGEDTEAFF	TGTGCCAGCAGCTTGCGACAGGGAGAAGACACTGAAGCTTTCTTT
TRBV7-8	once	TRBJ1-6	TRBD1	CASSLKGQAYNSPLHF	TGTGCCAGCAGCTTAAAGGGACAGGCCTATAATTCACCCCTCCACTTT
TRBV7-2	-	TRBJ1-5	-	CASSLDARENQPQHF	TGTGCCAGCAGCTTAGATGCGCGGGAAAATCAGCCCCAGCATTTT
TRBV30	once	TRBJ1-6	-	CAWGRTALSHSPLHF	TGTGCCTGGGGAAGGACGGCATTATCCCATTCACCCCTCCACTTT
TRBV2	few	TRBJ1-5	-	CASSEMRNSNQPQHF	TGTGCCAGCAGTGAGATGAGGAATAGCAATCAGCCCCAGCATTTT
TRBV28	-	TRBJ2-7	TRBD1	CASSRQGARHEQYF	TGTGCCAGCAGCCGACAGGGGGCGCGCCACGAGCAGTACTTC
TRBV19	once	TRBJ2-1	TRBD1	CASNHDRGNEQFF	TGTGCCAGTAACCATGACAGGGGCAATGAGCAGTTCTTC
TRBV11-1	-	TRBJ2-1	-	CASTPWTVNEQFF	TGTGCCAGCACCCCTTGGACAGTCAATGAGCAGTTCTTC
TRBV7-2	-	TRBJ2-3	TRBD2	CASRRGLAGEAPYF	TGTGCCAGCAGGCGGGGACTAGCGGGGGAAGCCCCGTATTTT
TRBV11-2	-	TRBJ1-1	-	CASSLNRNTEAFF	TGTGCCAGCAGCTTAAACAGGAACACTGAAGCTTTCTTT
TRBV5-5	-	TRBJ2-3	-	CASSLEMRDPFTDTQYF	TGTGCCAGCAGCTTGGAAATGAGGGACCCATTCACAGATACGCAGTATTTT
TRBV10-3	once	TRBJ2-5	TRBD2	CAISESSGGQETQYF	TGTGCCATCAGTGAGTCTAGCGGGGGGCAAGAGACCCAGTACTTC
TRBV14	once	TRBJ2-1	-	CASSLRWYTQAGNEQFF	TGTGCCAGCAGCCTTCGGTGGTACACCCAGGCGGGGAATGAGCAGTTCTTC
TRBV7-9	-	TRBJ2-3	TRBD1	CARDRAGTDTQYF	TGTGCCAGGGACAGGGCAGGAACAGATACGCAGTATTTT
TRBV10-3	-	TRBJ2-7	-	CAISPRARSSYEQYF	TGTGCCATCAGTCCGCGGGCCCGAAGCTCCTACGAGCAGTACTTC
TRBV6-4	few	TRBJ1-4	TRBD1	CASRREDRANEKLFF	TGTGCCAGCAGGCGAGAGGACAGGGCTAATGAAAAACTGTTTTTT
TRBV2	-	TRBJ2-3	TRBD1	CASSKGTGGDTQYF	TGTGCCAGCAGTAAGGGGACAGGGGGAGATACGCAGTATTTT
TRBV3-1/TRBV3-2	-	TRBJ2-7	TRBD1	CASSQAPGQSYEQYF	TGTGCCAGCAGCCAAGCCCCGGGACAGAGCTACGAGCAGTACTTC
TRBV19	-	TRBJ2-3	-	CASSMTGDSPDTQYF	TGTGCCAGTAGTATGACGGGGGACTCTCCAGATACGCAGTATTTT
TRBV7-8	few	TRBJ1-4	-	CASSSGRVGREKLFF	TGTGCCAGCAGCTCGGGCAGGGTTGGTAGGGAAAAACTGTTTTTT
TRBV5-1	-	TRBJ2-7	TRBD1	CASSLPSGTGTYEQYF	TGCGCCAGCAGCTTGCCCTCCGGGACAGGAACCTACGAGCAGTACTTC
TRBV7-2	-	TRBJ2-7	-	CASSQNDGNTYEQYF	TGTGCCAGCAGCCAAAATGACGGGAACACCTACGAGCAGTACTTC
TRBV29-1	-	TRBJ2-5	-	CSVEELRETQYF	TGCAGCGTTGAAGAACTAAGGGAGACCCAGTACTTC
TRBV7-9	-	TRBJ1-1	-	CASKRGGENTEAFF	TGTGCCAGCAAAAGAGGGGGTGAGAACACTGAAGCTTTCTTT
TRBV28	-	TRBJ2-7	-	CASSSPSGISYEQYF	TGTGCCAGCAGTTCCCCCAGTGGGATCTCCTACGAGCAGTACTTC
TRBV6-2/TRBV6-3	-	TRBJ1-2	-	CASSYSSVPYGYTF	TGTGCCAGCAGTTACTCGTCGGTGCCCTATGGCTACACCTTC
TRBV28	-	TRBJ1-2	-	CASTLGGVDGYTF	TGTGCCAGCACCTTAGGCGGGGTTGATGGCTACACCTTC
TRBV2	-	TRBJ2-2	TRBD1	CASSVYRTGATGELFF	TGTGCCAGCAGTGTCTATCGGACAGGGGCCACCGGGGAGCTGTTTTTT
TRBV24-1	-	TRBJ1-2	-	CATSDAGTYGYTF	TGTGCCACCAGTGATGCCGGGACGTATGGCTACACCTTC
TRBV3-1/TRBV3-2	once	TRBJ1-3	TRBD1	CASSRSDRSSGNTIYF	TGTGCCAGCAGCCGCTCGGACAGGAGCTCTGGAAACACCATATATTTT
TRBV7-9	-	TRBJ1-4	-	CASSLAGGPNEKLFF	TGTGCCAGCAGCTTAGCAGGAGGCCCTAATGAAAAACTGTTTTTT
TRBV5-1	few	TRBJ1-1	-	CASSPQGSYTEAFF	TGCGCCAGCAGCCCCCAGGGCAGTTACACTGAAGCTTTCTTT
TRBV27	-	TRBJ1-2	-	CASSLSGGGVNYGYTF	TGTGCCAGCAGTTTATCAGGGGGGGGAGTGAACTATGGCTACACCTTC
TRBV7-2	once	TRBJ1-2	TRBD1	CASSLQGTGGGINYGYTF	TGTGCCAGCAGCTTACAGGGGACAGGGGGCGGAATAAACTATGGCTACACCTTC
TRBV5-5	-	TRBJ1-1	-	CASSNRENTEAFF	TGTGCCAGCAGCAACAGGGAGAACACTGAAGCTTTCTTT
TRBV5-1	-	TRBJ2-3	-	CASSGDTFSTDTQYF	TGCGCCAGCAGCGGGGATACCTTTAGCACAGATACGCAGTATTTT
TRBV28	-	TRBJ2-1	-	CASVTGHNEQFF	TGTGCCAGCGTGACAGGACACAATGAGCAGTTCTTC